This TCR beta chain derives from a study of blood T cell repertoires in COVID-19. Looking at the study overall: There were acute and convalescent COVID-19 samples, and they came from the United States, Italy and Spain. Sources were T cells, B-cell-depleted T cells, or PBMCs; the material itself was cDNA or gDNA.

V was shortened by 4 bases and J by 5 bases, with 12 bases between the two germline ends. Germline CDR1 is LGHDT and CDR2 is YNNKEL (reference sequence). The CDR3 spans 14 residues. How the authors handled the data: Quantification of nucleated cells was approximated via reference gene primer amplification. The assay was immunoSEQ multiplex PCR, and TCRdb's table has in-frame clones only and misses some. V and J calls and clone size come straight from that table; D and trimming were deduced from the DNA. The table shows 150,000 to 200,000 clones, with about 85% occurring only once. Sample: peripheral blood. This rearrangement joins TRBV3-1 (or the pseudogene TRBV3-2) to TRBJ1-5, with a weak D call TRBD1 (6 bases). The source of this sequence is a woman of 80 years or more with acute or convalescent COVID-19. The CDR3 nucleotides read TGTGCCAGCAGCCTCTCCAGGGGAGATCAGCCCCAGCATTTT. Amino acids: CASSLSRGDQPQHF.